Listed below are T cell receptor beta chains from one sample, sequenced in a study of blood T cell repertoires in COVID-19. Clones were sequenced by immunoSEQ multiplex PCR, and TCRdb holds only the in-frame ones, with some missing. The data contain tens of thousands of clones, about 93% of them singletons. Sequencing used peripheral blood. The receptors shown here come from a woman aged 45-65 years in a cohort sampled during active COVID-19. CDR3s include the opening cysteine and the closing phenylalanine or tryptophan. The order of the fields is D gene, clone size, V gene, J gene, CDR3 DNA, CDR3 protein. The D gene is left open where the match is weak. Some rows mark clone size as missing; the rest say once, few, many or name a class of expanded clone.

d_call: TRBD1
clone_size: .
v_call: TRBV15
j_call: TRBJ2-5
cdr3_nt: TGTGCCACCGGGGGACAGGGGCGTCAAGAGACCCAGTACTTC
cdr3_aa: CATGGQGRQETQYF

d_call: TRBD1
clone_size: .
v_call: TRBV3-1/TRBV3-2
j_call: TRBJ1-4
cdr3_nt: TGTGCCAGCAGCCACCGGGACAGGGGGCCGGGGAATGAAAAACTGTTTTTT
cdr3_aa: CASSHRDRGPGNEKLFF

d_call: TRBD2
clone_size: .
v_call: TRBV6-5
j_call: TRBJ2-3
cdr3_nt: TGTGCCAGCAGTTCGACTAGCGGGAGGGCCCCAGATACGCAGTATTTT
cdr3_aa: CASSSTSGRAPDTQYF

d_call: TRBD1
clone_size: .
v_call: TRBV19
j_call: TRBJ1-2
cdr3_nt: TGTGCCAGTAGTCAACAGGGGGGTACTAACTATGGCTACACCTTC
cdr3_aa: CASSQQGGTNYGYTF

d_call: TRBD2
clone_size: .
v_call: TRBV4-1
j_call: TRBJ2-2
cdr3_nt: TGCGCCAGCAGCCCCGGGGAGGGTTACACCGGGGAGCTGTTTTTT
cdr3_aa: CASSPGEGYTGELFF

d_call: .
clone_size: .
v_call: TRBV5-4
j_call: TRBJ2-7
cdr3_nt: TGTGCCAGCAGCTTTTGGGGACTTACCTACGAGCAGTACTTC
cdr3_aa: CASSFWGLTYEQYF

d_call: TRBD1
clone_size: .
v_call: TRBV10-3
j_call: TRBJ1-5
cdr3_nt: TGTGCCATCGCGGCTGATGGGACAGCCTATAGCAATCAGCCCCAGCATTTT
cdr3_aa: CAIAADGTAYSNQPQHF

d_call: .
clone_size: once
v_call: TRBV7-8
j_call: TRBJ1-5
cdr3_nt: TGTGCCAGCACCCGCCGAGATAGGGGGAGTCAGCCCCAGCATTTT
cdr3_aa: CASTRRDRGSQPQHF

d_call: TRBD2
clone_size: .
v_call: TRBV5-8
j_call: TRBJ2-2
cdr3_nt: TGTGCCAGCAGCTCGTCCGGGACTAGTGGCACCGGGGAGCTGTTTTTT
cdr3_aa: CASSSSGTSGTGELFF

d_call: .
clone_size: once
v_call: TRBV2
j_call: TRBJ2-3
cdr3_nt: TGTGCCAGCAGTGCGGGTAGTAGCACGGATACGCAGTATTTT
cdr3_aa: CASSAGSSTDTQYF

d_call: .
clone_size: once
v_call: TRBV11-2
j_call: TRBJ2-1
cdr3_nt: TGTGCCAGCAGCTTAGAGGGCAGGGGGCAGTTCTTC
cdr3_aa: CASSLEGRGQFF

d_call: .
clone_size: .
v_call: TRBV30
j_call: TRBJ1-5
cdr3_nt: TGTGCCTGGAGTATCTTCAATCAGCCCCAGCATTTT
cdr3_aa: CAWSIFNQPQHF

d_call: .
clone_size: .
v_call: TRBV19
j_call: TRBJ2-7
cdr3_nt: TGTGCCAGTAGTATAGATTACCAGCGGGCGTACGAGCAGTACTTC
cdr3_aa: CASSIDYQRAYEQYF

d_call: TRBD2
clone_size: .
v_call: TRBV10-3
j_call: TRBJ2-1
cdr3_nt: TGTGCCATCAGGGCAACTAGCGGGAGGGTTTATGAGCAGTTCTTC
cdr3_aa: CAIRATSGRVYEQFF

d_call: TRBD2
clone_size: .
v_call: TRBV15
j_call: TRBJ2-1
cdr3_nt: TGTGCCACCAGCAGAGATTCACTAGCGGGCACTATCTCCTACAATGAGCAGTTCTTC
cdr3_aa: CATSRDSLAGTISYNEQFF

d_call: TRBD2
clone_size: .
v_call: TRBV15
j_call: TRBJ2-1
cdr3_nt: TGTGCCACCAGCCGCGGGGGGAGCTCCTACAATGAGCAGTTCTTC
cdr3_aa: CATSRGGSSYNEQFF

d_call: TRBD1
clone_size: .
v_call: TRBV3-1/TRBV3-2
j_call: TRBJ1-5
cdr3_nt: TGTGCCAGCAGCCAAGGTGGGACAGGGGTGAATCAGCCCCAGCATTTT
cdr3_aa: CASSQGGTGVNQPQHF

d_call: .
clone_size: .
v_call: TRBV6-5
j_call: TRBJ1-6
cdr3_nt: TGTGCCAGCAGCGATCCGGGACTTTCTACGTCACCCCTCCACTTT
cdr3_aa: CASSDPGLSTSPLHF

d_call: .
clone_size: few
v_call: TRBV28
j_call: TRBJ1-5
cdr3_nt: TGTGCCAGCAGTCTACCAGGGTATACGAATCAGCCCCAGCATTTT
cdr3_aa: CASSLPGYTNQPQHF

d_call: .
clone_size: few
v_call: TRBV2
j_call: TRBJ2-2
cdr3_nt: TGTGCCAGCAGCACCGAGACACCGAACACCGGGGAGCTGTTTTTT
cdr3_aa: CASSTETPNTGELFF

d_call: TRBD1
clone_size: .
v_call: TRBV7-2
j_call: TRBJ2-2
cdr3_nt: TGTGCCAGCAGCTTTGACAGGGTCCCGAACACCGGGGAGCTGTTTTTT
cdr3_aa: CASSFDRVPNTGELFF

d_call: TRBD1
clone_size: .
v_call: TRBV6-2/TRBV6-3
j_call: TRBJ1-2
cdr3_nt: TGTGCCAGCAGTAATGGGGACAGGAGGATCCCTAACTATGGCTACACCTTC
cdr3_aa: CASSNGDRRIPNYGYTF

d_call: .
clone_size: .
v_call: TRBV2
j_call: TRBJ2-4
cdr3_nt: TGTGCCAGCAGTGAACGGGGACTCTCCAAAAACATTCAGTACTTC
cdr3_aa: CASSERGLSKNIQYF

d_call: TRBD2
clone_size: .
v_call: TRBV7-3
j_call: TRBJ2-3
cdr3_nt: TGTGCCAGCAGCCTTAGCGGGGGGGCGACAGATACGCAGTATTTT
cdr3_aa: CASSLSGGATDTQYF

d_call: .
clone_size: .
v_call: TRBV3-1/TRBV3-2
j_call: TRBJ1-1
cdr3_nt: TGTGCCAGCAGCCAACTCACTTCCGGGACTCAAGTTGGAGCTTTCTTT
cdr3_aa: CASSQLTSGTQVGAFF

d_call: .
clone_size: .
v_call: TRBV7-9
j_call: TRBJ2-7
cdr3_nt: TGTGCCAGCAGCTTACTGGGGAGCTACGAGCAGTACTTC
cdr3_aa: CASSLLGSYEQYF

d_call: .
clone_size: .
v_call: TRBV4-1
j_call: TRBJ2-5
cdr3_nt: TGCGCCAGCAGCCAAGAGGCTAGTCAAGAGACCCAGTACTTC
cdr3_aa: CASSQEASQETQYF

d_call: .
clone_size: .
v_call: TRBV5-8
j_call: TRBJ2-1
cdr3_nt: TGTGCCAGCAGCCTCAGTTGGGAGCAGTTCTTC
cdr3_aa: CASSLSWEQFF

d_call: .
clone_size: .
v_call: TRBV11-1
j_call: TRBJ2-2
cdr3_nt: TGTGCCAGCAGTTCGAGACAGCGCAACACCGGGGAGCTGTTTTTT
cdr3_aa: CASSSRQRNTGELFF

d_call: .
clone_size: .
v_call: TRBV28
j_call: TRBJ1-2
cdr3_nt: TGTGCCAGCAGTAACCGGGGGGGTGGCTACACCTTC
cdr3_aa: CASSNRGGGYTF

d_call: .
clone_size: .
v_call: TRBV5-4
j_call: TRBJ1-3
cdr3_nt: TGTGCCAGCAGCTTGCAAGGACAGACGATAAACACCATATATTTT
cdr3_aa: CASSLQGQTINTIYF

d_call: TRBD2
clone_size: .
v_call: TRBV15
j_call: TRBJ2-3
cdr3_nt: TGTGCCACCAGCCGGGGGGGGTTCACAGATACGCAGTATTTT
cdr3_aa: CATSRGGFTDTQYF

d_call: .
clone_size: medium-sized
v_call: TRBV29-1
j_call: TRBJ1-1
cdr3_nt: TGCAGCGTTGATGGAATCGGGGACACTGAAGCTTTCTTT
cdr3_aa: CSVDGIGDTEAFF

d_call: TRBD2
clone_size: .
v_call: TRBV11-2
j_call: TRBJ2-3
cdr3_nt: TGTGCCAGCAGCTTAGATCTAGCGGGGGGGCTGGATACGCAGTATTTT
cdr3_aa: CASSLDLAGGLDTQYF

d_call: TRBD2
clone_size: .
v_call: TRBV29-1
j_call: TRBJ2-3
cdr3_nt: TGCAGCGTCCGGGACTACCGCACAGATACGCAGTATTTT
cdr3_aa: CSVRDYRTDTQYF

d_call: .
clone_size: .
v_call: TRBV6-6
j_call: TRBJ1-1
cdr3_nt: TGTGCCAGCAGTTACGACAGACTCCAGAACACTGAAGCTTTCTTT
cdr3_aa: CASSYDRLQNTEAFF

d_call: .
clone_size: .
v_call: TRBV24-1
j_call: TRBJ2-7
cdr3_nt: TGTGCCACCAGTGACCCGGACGGCCAGGGATTGGACGAGCAGTACTTC
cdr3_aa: CATSDPDGQGLDEQYF

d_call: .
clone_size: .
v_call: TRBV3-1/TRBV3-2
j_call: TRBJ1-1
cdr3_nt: TGTGCCAGCAGCCAAATGCCAGGGTGGAACACTGAAGCTTTCTTT
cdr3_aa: CASSQMPGWNTEAFF

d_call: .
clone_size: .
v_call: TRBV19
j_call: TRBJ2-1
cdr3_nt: TGTGCCAGTAGTACGGACAGAGCGAATCTGCAGTTCTTC
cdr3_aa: CASSTDRANLQFF

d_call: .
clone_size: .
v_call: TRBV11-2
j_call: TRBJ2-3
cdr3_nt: TGTGCCAGCAGCTTATTACGTGGGGGTCGGGGGATGGCAGATACGCAGTATTTT
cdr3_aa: CASSLLRGGRGMADTQYF

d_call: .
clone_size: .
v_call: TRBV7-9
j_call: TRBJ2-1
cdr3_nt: TGTGCCAGCAGCTTAGTCGAGACAGGCTACGATGAGCAGTTCTTC
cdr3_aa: CASSLVETGYDEQFF

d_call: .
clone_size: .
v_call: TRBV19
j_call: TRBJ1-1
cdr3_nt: TGTGCCAGTAGTTCACTACGACAGGCGAACACTGAAGCTTTCTTT
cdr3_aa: CASSSLRQANTEAFF

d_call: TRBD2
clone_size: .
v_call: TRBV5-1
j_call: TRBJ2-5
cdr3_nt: TGCGCCAGCAGCCCCAGCGGGAGGGCCAGGGAGACCCAGTACTTC
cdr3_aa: CASSPSGRARETQYF

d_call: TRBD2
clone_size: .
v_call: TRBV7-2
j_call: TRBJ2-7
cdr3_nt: TGTGCCAGCAGCTTTAGCGGGTCCTACGAGCAGTACTTC
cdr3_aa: CASSFSGSYEQYF

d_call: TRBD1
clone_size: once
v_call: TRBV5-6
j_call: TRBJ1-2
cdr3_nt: TGTGCCAGCAGCTTGGGGACAGGGGGCGCATCGAACTATGGCTACACCTTC
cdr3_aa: CASSLGTGGASNYGYTF